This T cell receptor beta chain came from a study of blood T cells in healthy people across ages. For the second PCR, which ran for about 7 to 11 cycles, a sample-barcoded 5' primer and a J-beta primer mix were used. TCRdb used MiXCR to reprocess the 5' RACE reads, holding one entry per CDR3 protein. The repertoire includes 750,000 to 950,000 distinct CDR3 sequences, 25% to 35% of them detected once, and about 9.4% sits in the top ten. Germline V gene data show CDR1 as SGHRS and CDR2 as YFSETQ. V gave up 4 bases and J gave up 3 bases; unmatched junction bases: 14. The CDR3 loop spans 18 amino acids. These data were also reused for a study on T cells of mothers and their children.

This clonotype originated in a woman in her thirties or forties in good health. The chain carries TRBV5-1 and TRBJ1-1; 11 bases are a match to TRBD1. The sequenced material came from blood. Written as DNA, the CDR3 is TGCGCCAGCAGCACAACCGGGACAGGGGGGTCGGGGGACACTGAAGCTTTCTTT. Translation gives CASSTTGTGGSGDTEAFF. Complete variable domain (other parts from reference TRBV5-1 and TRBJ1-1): KAGVTQTPRYLIKTRGQQVTLSCSPISGHRSVSWYQQTPGQGLQFLFEYFSETQRNKGNFPGRFSGRQFSNSRSEMNVSTLELGDSALYLCASSTTGTGGSGDTEAFFGQGTRLTVV.